This TCR beta chain is from a study of control samples from healthy donors and cancer patients. V was clipped by 5 bases and J by 15 bases, with 14 bases between them. Looked up from germline, CDR1 is SGHAT and CDR2 is FQNNGV. The CDR3 is made up of 11 amino acids. A single count supports this clone. TCRdb's copy holds only in-frame clones and misses some; the assay was immunoSEQ multiplex PCR. The sample carries 40,000 or so clones, roughly 90% recorded once. Material for sequencing was PBMCs. The chain couples TRBV11-2 to TRBJ2-1; weak D call: TRBD2 (6 bases). This clonotype originated in a woman aged 40 to 55 with head and neck cancer. This CDR3 is CASSTGLVLFF. The CDR3 DNA reads TGTGCCAGCAGCACGGGACTCGTCTTGTTCTTC.